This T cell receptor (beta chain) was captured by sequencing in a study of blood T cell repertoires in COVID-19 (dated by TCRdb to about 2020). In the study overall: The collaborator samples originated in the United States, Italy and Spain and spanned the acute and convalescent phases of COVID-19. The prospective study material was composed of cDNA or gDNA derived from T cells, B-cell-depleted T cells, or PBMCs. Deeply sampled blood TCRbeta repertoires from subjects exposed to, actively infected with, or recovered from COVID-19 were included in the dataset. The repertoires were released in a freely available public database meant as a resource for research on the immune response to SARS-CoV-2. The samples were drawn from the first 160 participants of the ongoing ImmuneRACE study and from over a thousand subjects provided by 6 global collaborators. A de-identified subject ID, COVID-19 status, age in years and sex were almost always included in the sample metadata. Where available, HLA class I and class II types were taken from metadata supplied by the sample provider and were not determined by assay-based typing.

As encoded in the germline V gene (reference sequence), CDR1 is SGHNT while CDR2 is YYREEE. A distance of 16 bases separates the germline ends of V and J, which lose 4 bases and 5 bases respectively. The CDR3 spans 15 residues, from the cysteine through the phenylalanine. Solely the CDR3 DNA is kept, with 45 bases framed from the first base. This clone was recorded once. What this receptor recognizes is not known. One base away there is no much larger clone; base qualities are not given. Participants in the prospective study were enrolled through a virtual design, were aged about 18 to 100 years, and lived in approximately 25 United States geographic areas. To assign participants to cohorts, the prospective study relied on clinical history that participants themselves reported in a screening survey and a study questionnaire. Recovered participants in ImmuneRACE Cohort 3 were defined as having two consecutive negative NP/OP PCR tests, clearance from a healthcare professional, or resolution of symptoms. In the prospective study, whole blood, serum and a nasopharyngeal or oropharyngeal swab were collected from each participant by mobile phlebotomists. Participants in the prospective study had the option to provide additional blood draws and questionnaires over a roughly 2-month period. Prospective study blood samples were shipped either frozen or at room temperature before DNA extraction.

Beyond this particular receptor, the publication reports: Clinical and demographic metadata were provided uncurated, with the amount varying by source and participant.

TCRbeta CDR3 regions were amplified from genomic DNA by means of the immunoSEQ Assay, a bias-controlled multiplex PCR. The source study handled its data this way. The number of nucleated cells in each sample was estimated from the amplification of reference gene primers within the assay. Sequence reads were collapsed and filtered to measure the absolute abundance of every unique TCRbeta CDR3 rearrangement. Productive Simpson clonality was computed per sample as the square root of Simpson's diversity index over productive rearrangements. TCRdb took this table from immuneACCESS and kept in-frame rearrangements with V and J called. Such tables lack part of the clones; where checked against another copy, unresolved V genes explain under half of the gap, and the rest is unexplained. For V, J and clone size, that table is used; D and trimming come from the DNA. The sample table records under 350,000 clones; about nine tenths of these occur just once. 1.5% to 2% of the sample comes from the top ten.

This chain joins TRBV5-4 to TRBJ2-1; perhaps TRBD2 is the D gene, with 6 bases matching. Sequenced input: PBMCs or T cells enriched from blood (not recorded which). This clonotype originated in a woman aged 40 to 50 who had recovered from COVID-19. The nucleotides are TGTGCCAGCAGCCCGCTAGCGAAATGGGACAATGAGCAGTTCTTC. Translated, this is CASSPLAKWDNEQFF.